The sequence of this T cell receptor (beta chain) was determined in a study of blood T cell repertoires in COVID-19. Study information: COVID-19 samples collected from the United States, Italy and Spain covered acute and convalescent phases. The analysed material was cDNA or gDNA that came from T cells, B-cell-depleted T cells, or PBMCs.

In the original workflow: Scientists estimated how many nucleated cells there were by amplifying reference gene primers. Profiled with immunoSEQ multiplex PCR; TCRdb holds only in-frame clones, not every one. The V and J calls and clone size are taken from that table; D and trimming were inferred from the DNA. The sample has 75,000 to 90,000 clones; approximately 87% are singletons. The sample holds one count of this clone. Trimming took 5 bases from V and 4 from J; bases not matched to a gene: 9. The V gene's germline CDR1 is MNHEY and CDR2 SVGEGT. CDR3 length: 15 amino acids. The receptor's source is a human donor in a cohort sampled during active COVID-19. Sequenced sample: peripheral blood. This chain connects TRBV6-2 or TRBV6-3 to TRBJ2-5; 8 bases are a match to TRBD2. CDR3 nucleotides: TGTGCCAGCAGTGCCTCCGGGGGGGCCGCAGAGACCCAGTACTTC. Its protein product is CASSASGGAAETQYF.